The sample holds a few counts of the clone carrying this T cell receptor beta chain. Original processing methods: Amplifying reference gene primers gave estimates of nucleated cell counts. The protocol was immunoSEQ multiplex PCR, while the TCRdb copy is restricted to in-frame clones and leaves out a portion. The DNA was the basis for D and trimming; V, J and clone size are from that table. The sample contains 100,000 or so clones, 92% of which appear only once. V gave up 0 bases and J gave up 6 bases; unmatched junction bases: 3. CDR3 length: 14 residues. Per the germline V gene, CDR1 is MNHNS and CDR2 is SASEGT. This sample is drawn from a study of blood T cell repertoires in COVID-19.

The sequenced sample consisted of peripheral blood. The sequence was collected from a man in his forties or fifties with active COVID-19. The genes are TRBV6-1 and TRBJ2-7; 9 positions agree with TRBD1. The CDR3 sequence: CASSEAPDRGEQYF. The CDR3 DNA sequence: TGTGCCAGCAGTGAAGCCCCGGACAGGGGCGAGCAGTACTTC.